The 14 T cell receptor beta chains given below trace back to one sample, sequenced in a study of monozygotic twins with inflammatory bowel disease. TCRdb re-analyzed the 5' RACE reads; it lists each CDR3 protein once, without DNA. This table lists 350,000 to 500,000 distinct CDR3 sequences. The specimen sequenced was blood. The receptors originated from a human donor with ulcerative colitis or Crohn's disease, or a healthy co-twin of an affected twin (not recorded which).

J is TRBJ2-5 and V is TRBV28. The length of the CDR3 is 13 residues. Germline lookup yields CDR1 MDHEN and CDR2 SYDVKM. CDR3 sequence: CASRIDRGGTQYF.

The CDR3 loop reads CASSLARGDRGGQPQHF. V is TRBV12-3 or TRBV12-4 and J is TRBJ1-5; the D call from TCRdb, TRBD1, cannot be confirmed without DNA. The CDR3 spans 17 residues.

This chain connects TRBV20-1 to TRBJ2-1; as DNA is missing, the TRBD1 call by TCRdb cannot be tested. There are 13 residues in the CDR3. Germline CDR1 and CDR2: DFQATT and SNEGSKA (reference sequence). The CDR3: CSAHTAGAGEQFF.

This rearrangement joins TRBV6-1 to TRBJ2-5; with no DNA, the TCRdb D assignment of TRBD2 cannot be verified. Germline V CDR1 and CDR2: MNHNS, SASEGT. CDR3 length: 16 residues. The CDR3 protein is CASRGSSSGSGQTQYF.

The CDR3 sequence: CASSRRQGKLFF. The genes are TRBV28 and TRBJ1-4; the D call from TCRdb, TRBD1, cannot be confirmed without DNA. The CDR3 is made up of 12 amino acids. Germline CDR1 is MDHEN and CDR2 is SYDVKM.

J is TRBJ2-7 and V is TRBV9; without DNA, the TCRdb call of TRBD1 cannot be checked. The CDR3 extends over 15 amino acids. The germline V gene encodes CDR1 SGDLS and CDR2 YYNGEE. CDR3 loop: CASSVGSREGYEQYF. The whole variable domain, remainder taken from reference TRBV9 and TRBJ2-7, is DSGVTQTPKHLITATGQRVTLRCSPRSGDLSVYWYQQSLDQGLQFLIQYYNGEERAKGNILERFSAQQFPDLHSELNLSSLELGDSALYFCASSVGSREGYEQYFGPGTRLTVT.

The CDR3 region is CSVGLAVTYEQYF. The chain recombines TRBV29-1 with TRBJ2-7; no DNA is available, so the TRBD2 call from TCRdb remains unchecked. The CDR3 runs 13 residues. Germline-derived CDR1 and CDR2 are SQVTM and ANQGSEA.

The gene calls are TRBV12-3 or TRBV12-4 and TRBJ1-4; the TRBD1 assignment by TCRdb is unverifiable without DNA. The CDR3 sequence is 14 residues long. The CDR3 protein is CASSPRGGNEKLFF.

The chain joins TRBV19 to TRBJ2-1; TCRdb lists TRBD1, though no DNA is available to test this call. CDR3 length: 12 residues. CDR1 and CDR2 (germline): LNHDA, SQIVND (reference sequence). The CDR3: CASSMGAGEQFF.

The CDR3 sequence is CASNLQGQNTEAFF. The chain couples TRBV6-6 to TRBJ1-1; TCRdb's D call of TRBD1 is untestable without DNA. Germline V gene lookup returns CDR1 MNHNY and CDR2 SVGAGI (reference sequence). The CDR3 is 14 residues long.

The CDR3 region is CASTYRLNTEAFF. The chain recombines TRBV6-5 with TRBJ1-1; the TRBD1 assignment by TCRdb is unverifiable without DNA. Germline V gene sequence: CDR1 MNHEY, CDR2 SVGAGI. CDR3 length equals 13 residues.

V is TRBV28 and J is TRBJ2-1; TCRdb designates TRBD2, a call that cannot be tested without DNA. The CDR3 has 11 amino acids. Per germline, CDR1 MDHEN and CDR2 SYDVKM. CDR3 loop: CASSKRNEQFF.

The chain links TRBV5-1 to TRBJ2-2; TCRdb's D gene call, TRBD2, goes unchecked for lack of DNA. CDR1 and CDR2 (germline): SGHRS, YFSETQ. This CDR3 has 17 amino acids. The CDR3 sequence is CASSSPLAGEATGELFF.

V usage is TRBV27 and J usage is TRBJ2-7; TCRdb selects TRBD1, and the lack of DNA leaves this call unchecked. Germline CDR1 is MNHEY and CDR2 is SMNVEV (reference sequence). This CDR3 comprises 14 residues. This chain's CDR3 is CASSSGHHTYEQYF.